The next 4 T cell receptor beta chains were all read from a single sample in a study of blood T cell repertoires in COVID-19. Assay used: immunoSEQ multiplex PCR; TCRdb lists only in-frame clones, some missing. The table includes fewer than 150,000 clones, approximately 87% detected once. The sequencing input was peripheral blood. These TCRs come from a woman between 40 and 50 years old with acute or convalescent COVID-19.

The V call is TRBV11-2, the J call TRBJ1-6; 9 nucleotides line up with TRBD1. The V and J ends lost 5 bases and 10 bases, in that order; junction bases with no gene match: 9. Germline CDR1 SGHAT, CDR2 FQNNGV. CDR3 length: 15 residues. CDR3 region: CASSLGGQGRSPLHF. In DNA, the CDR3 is TGTGCCAGCAGCCTAGGGGGACAGGGACGGTCACCCCTCCACTTT. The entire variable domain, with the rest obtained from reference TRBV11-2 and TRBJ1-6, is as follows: EAGVAQSPRYKIIEKRQSVAFWCNPISGHATLYWYQQILGQGPKLLIQFQNNGVVDDSQLPKDRFSAERLKGVDSTLKIQPAKLEDSAVYLCASSLGGQGRSPLHFGNGTRLTVT.

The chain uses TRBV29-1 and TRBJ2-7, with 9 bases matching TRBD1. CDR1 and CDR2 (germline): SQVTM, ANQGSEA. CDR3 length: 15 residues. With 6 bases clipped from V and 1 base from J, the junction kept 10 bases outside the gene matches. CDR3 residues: CSVSPSGQGSYEQYF. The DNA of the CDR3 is TGCAGCGTCAGCCCTTCGGGACAGGGATCCTACGAGCAGTACTTC.

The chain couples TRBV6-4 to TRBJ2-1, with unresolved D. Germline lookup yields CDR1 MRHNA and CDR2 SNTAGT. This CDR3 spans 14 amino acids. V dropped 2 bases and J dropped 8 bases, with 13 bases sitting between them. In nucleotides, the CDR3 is TGTGCCAGCAGTGACGGAGATTTAGCCCATGAGCAGTTCTTC. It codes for CASSDGDLAHEQFF.

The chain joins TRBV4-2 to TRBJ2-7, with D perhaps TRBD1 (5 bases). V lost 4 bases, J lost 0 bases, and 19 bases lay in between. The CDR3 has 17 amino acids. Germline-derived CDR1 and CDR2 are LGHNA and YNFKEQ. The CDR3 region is CASSPGPDQALSYEQYF. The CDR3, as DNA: TGTGCCAGCAGCCCAGGGCCAGATCAGGCCCTCTCCTACGAGCAGTACTTC.